The 22 T cell receptor beta chains reported below all come from one sample, sequenced in a study of blood T cell repertoires in COVID-19. Method: immunoSEQ multiplex PCR; TCRdb's copy keeps in-frame clones and lacks some. The table records fewer than 250,000 clones, about nine tenths of them present only once. The specimen sequenced was peripheral blood. These receptors all come from a woman aged 60-75 years who had recovered from COVID-19.

In its sample, this clone was seen once. The V and J genes are TRBV5-4 and TRBJ2-3; D may be TRBD1 (5 bases). The length of the CDR3 is 15 residues. From germline, CDR1 is SGHNT and CDR2 YYREEE (reference sequence). Trimming removed 4 bases at V and 0 bases at J, with 12 bases between. CDR3 sequence (DNA): TGTGCCAGCAGCATCGACAGTTCTAGCACAGATACGCAGTATTTT. Translation: CASSIDSSSTDTQYF.

In its sample, this clone was seen a few times. The chain couples TRBV5-1 to TRBJ2-3; 12 bases align to TRBD2. The CDR3 is made up of 16 amino acids. V lost 4 bases to trimming and J lost 5 bases; unmatched junction nucleotides: 8. Germline V gives CDR1 SGHRS, CDR2 YFSETQ. CDR3 DNA sequence: TGCGCCAGCAGCGTTCGGACTAGCGGGGAAGGAGATACGCAGTATTTT. Protein: CASSVRTSGEGDTQYF. Full variable domain (rest looked up from reference TRBV5-1 and TRBJ2-3): KAGVTQTPRYLIKTRGQQVTLSCSPISGHRSVSWYQQTPGQGLQFLFEYFSETQRNKGNFPGRFSGRQFSNSRSEMNVSTLELGDSALYLCASSVRTSGEGDTQYFGPGTRLTVL.

The chain carries TRBV7-9 and TRBJ1-2; TRBD1 matches at 10 bases. From germline, CDR1 is SEHNR and CDR2 FQNEAQ (reference sequence). Unmatched junction bases numbered 10, after V lost 5 bases and J lost 10 bases. This CDR3 has 14 amino acids. Here the CDR3 DNA reads TGTGCCAGCAGCCGTCGACAGGGGGCGCCAGACTACACCTTC. This codes for CASSRRQGAPDYTF.

The CDR3 DNA reads TGTGCCAGCAGTCCGGGACACCTCAACTATGGCTACACCTTC. The encoded protein is CASSPGHLNYGYTF. The rearrangement joins TRBV28 to TRBJ1-2, with D maybe TRBD1 (6 bases). Trimming shortened V by 5 bases and J by 2 bases, and 12 bases separated the two germline ends. The CDR3 spans 14 residues. Germline-derived CDR1 and CDR2 are MDHEN and SYDVKM.

The chain carries TRBV7-3 and TRBJ1-2; D remains unclear. Germline lookup yields CDR1 SGHTA and CDR2 FQGTGA. This CDR3 region has 14 residues. The V gene lost 6 bases and the J gene lost 6 bases, with 17 bases spanning the gap. DNA for the CDR3: TGTGCCAGCAGGTCGGCCGGGATCCTACATGGCTACACCTTC. This codes for CASRSAGILHGYTF. The full variable domain, completed using reference TRBV7-3 and TRBJ1-2, is GAGVSQTPSNKVTEKGKYVELRCDPISGHTALYWYRQSLGQGPEFLIYFQGTGAADDSGLPNDRFFAVRPEGSVSTLKIQRTERGDSAVYLCASRSAGILHGYTFGSGTRLTVV.

This clone was counted a single time. The chain has TRBV7-9 and TRBJ2-7, with 8 bases lining up with TRBD2. CDR1 is SEHNR, CDR2 FQNEAQ, per germline (reference sequence). The V segment lost 8 bases and the J segment 0 bases; nucleotides outside the gene matches: 12. This CDR3 contains 16 residues. DNA of the CDR3: TGTGCCAGCGGGCCAGCGGGGGTGTCGAGCTCCTACGAGCAGTACTTC. Amino acids: CASGPAGVSSSYEQYF.

This clone appeared a single time. The J gene is TRBJ2-1, the V gene TRBV20-1; 8 nucleotides align to TRBD1. Germline trimming cut 3 bases from V and 5 bases from J; bases unmatched to any gene: 12. The CDR3 has 16 residues. CDR1 is DFQATT, CDR2 SNEGSKA, per germline (reference sequence). CDR3 DNA sequence: TGCAGTGCTAGTCTTCCGGGCAGGGGGCTCGACAATGAGCAGTTCTTC. Encoded protein: CSASLPGRGLDNEQFF.

The CDR3 loop reads CATQDTRRYGYTF. As DNA, the CDR3 is TGTGCGACGCAGGACACGAGGCGCTATGGCTACACCTTC. The chain uses TRBV12-3 or TRBV12-4 and TRBJ1-2; D is possibly TRBD1 (5 bases). The CDR3 consists of 13 residues.

V usage is TRBV7-9 and J usage is TRBJ1-5; tentatively, D is TRBD1 (6 bases). The CDR3 loop spans 14 amino acids. Trimming left V 3 bases short and J 3 bases short, with 9 bases between. Germline assignment: CDR1 SEHNR and CDR2 FQNEAQ (reference sequence). DNA for the CDR3: TGTGCCAGCAGCTTTGGACAGCTCAATCAGCCCCAGCATTTT. Its protein is CASSFGQLNQPQHF.

V and J are TRBV5-1 and TRBJ2-3; D is possibly TRBD1 (5 bases). The CDR3 contains 14 residues. V lost 7 bases, J lost 1 base, and 13 bases lay in between. In germline, CDR1 is SGHRS, CDR2 YFSETQ. Here the CDR3 reads CASESGLGTDTQYF. CDR3 DNA: TGCGCCAGCGAATCAGGGTTGGGCACAGATACGCAGTATTTT.

The chain uses TRBV29-1 and TRBJ2-7; a weak D match, TRBD2 (5 bases). Germline V CDR1 and CDR2: SQVTM, ANQGSEA. There are 14 residues in the CDR3. The V and J ends lost 6 bases and 5 bases respectively, with 20 bases between them. The CDR3 DNA sequence: TGCAGCGTCCACTTGGCTTTCCGGGGAGACGAGCAGTACTTC. Protein: CSVHLAFRGDEQYF.

This chain joins TRBV11-2 and TRBJ2-1; TRBD2 matches at 13 bases. Germline V gene data show CDR1 as SGHAT and CDR2 as FQNNGV. Trimming took 4 bases from V and 8 from J; bases not matched to a gene: 5. The CDR3 is 15 residues long. CDR3 in amino acids: CASSYRLAGGHEQFF. The DNA of the CDR3 is TGTGCCAGCAGCTACCGACTAGCGGGGGGACATGAGCAGTTCTTC.

The chain joins TRBV7-2 to TRBJ1-2; tentatively, D is TRBD1 (6 bases). Trimming removed 5 bases from V and 8 bases from J, with 21 bases in between. Germline V gene data show CDR1 as SGHTA and CDR2 as FQGNSA. This CDR3 region has 15 residues. CDR3 amino acids: CASSRDTRAGEGYTF. In DNA form, the CDR3 reads TGTGCCAGCAGCCGTGATACCCGGGCAGGGGAAGGCTACACCTTC. The full variable domain, rest sourced from reference TRBV7-2 and TRBJ1-2, is GAGVSQSPSNKVTEKGKDVELRCDPISGHTALYWYRQSLGQGLEFLIYFQGNSAPDKSGLPSDRFSAERTGGSVSTLTIQRTQQEDSAVYLCASSRDTRAGEGYTFGSGTRLTVV.

The CDR3 DNA reads TGTGCCAGCAGCCCATTAGCGGGGGGTATATCCGGGGAGCTGTTTTTT. Protein product: CASSPLAGGISGELFF. The chain links TRBV27 to TRBJ2-2; TRBD2 matches at 10 bases. V was pared by 6 bases and J by 6 bases, with 10 bases of the junction left unmatched. The CDR3 runs to 16 residues. Germline CDR1 and CDR2: MNHEY and SMNVEV (reference sequence).

The J gene is TRBJ2-7, the V gene TRBV28; 8 positions agree with TRBD1. CDR1 is MDHEN and CDR2 is SYDVKM in the germline V gene. The ends lost 4 bases at V and 1 base at J; junction bases unmatched: 6. The CDR3 runs 15 residues. The CDR3, as DNA: TGTGCCAGCAGTTCCATTGGGACAGGTTCCTACGAGCAGTACTTC. This translates into CASSSIGTGSYEQYF.

This clone occurred once. The chain carries TRBV6-2 or TRBV6-3 and TRBJ2-3; TRBD1 agrees at 9 bases. The CDR3 is 17 residues long. CDR1 MNHEY and CDR2 SVGEGT come from the germline V gene. Trimming cost V 4 bases and J 1 base; bases outside gene matches: 9. The CDR3 here is CASSSLHRGLGTDTQYF. The CDR3 DNA follows: TGTGCCAGCAGTTCCCTCCACAGGGGGCTGGGCACAGATACGCAGTATTTT.

V and J are TRBV7-9 and TRBJ2-2, with a tentative D call TRBD1 (7 bases). Germline assignment: CDR1 SEHNR and CDR2 FQNEAQ (reference sequence). The length of the CDR3 is 16 residues. The V end was cut by 5 bases, the J end by 5 bases, with 18 bases between. The DNA of the CDR3 is TGTGCCAGCAGCCTCCCGACAGGGAGGAAAACCGGGGAGCTGTTTTTT. Encoded protein: CASSLPTGRKTGELFF.

V and J are TRBV5-1 and TRBJ1-6; D ambiguous. V lost 0 bases to trimming and J lost 9 bases, with 16 bases between them. Germline V gene sequence: CDR1 SGHRS, CDR2 YFSETQ. This CDR3 has 16 residues. This CDR3 reads CASSLEPMGVGSPLHF. In DNA, the CDR3 is TGCGCCAGCAGCTTGGAACCCATGGGCGTAGGTTCACCCCTCCACTTT.

The chain is built from TRBV5-1 and TRBJ1-2, with TRBD1 matching over 7 bases. V shed 0 bases and J 4 bases; nucleotides not matched to a gene: 3. The germline V gene has CDR1 SGHRS and CDR2 YFSETQ. This CDR3 contains 14 residues. The CDR3 DNA reads TGCGCCAGCAGCTTGGAGACAGGGCCCTATGGCTACACCTTC. Encoded protein: CASSLETGPYGYTF.

There are a few counts of this clone. V and J are TRBV9 and TRBJ2-2; weak D call: TRBD2 (5 bases). V lost 0 bases to trimming and J lost 7 bases, with 19 bases between them. CDR1 is SGDLS and CDR2 is YYNGEE in the germline V gene. The CDR3 contains 17 residues. This CDR3 is CASSVGTSLGSGGELFF. CDR3 nucleotide sequence: TGTGCCAGCAGCGTAGGGACTTCCCTGGGTAGTGGCGGGGAGCTGTTTTTT.

The CDR3 sequence: CASSARTSGGGVDEQFF. For the CDR3, the DNA is TGTGCCAGCAGCGCCCGGACTAGCGGGGGCGGGGTGGATGAGCAGTTCTTC. This chain connects TRBV9 to TRBJ2-1; 13 bases map to TRBD2. V gave up 3 bases and J gave up 8 bases; unmatched junction bases: 11. From germline, CDR1 is SGDLS and CDR2 YYNGEE. The CDR3 extends over 17 amino acids.

The chain carries TRBV12-1 and TRBJ1-4; the table names TRBD1, a call not compared with the DNA. TRBV12-1 is designated a pseudogene. The CDR3 has 18 amino acids. This CDR3 reads CASSFGDRGLGTNEKLFF. In nucleotides, the CDR3 is TGTGCCAGCAGCTTTGGGGACAGGGGGCTGGGAACTAATGAAAAACTGTTTTTT.